These 5 T cell receptor beta chains were sequenced from one sample in a study of T cell repertoires in cytomegalovirus infection. The antigens of these receptors remain unknown. TCRdb redid the calling of the reads with MiXCR, one entry per CDR3 protein. The data contain approximately 1,000,000 distinct CDR3 sequences, 30% to 40% of them singletons. The source was cultured CD8+ T cells from PBMCs, collected from culture after CMV antigen stimulation. All receptors derive from a human donor in good health (CMV status not recorded). Some clones in this sample may be carry-over from other donors' samples.

This sequence joins TRBV5-8 and TRBJ1-5; the match to TRBD1 covers 7 bases. CDR3 length equals 14 residues. The J segment lost 1 base and the V segment lost 7 bases, leaving 5 bases of the junction unmatched. CDR1 and CDR2 (germline): SGHTS, YDEGEE. The chain's CDR3 is CASDRDRSNQPQHF. In nucleotides, the CDR3 is TGTGCCAGCGACCGGGACAGAAGCAATCAGCCCCAGCATTTT. The variable domain in full, completed from reference TRBV5-8 and TRBJ1-5, reads EAGVTQSPTHLIKTRGQQATLRCSPISGHTSVYWYQQALGLGLQFLLWYDEGEERNRGNFPPRFSGRQFPNYSSELNVNALELEDSALYLCASDRDRSNQPQHFGDGTRLSIL.

V usage is TRBV7-9 and J usage is TRBJ1-1; TRBD1 aligns across 9 bases. CDR3 length: 15 residues. Per germline, CDR1 SEHNR and CDR2 FQNEAQ (reference sequence). Trimming removed 1 base from V and 11 bases from J; junction bases left unmatched: 11. Here the CDR3 DNA reads TGTGCCAGCAGCTTAGAACAGGGGGCAGGGGTCGCGGCTTTCTTT. It codes for CASSLEQGAGVAAFF.

The CDR3 loop reads CASSPVQFSGANVLTF. CDR3 coding DNA: TGTGCCAGCAGTCCCGTACAGTTCTCTGGGGCCAACGTCCTGACTTTC. V usage is TRBV28 and J usage is TRBJ2-6, with D unresolved. V was shortened by 5 bases and J by 0 bases, with 11 bases between the two germline ends. The CDR3 runs to 16 residues. Germline-derived CDR1 and CDR2 are MDHEN and SYDVKM.

The genes are TRBV5-5 and TRBJ1-5, with D hard to call. Trimming took 0 bases from V and 3 from J, leaving 10 bases between them. Germline V CDR1 and CDR2: SGHKS, YYEKEE (reference sequence). This CDR3 is built from 15 residues. As DNA, the CDR3 is TGTGCCAGCAGCTTGGCCGAGGACTACAATCAGCCCCAGCATTTT. Translated, it gives CASSLAEDYNQPQHF.

CDR3 amino acids: CASSAAGGPQETQYF. CDR3 nucleotides: TGTGCCAGCAGTGCAGCGGGGGGGCCCCAAGAGACCCAGTACTTC. The chain carries TRBV2 and TRBJ2-5, with 10 bases fitting TRBD2. Germline V gives CDR1 SNHLY, CDR2 FYNNEI. Trimming removed 4 bases from V and 1 base from J; junction bases left unmatched: 3. The CDR3 length is 15 residues. Complete variable domain (other parts from reference TRBV2 and TRBJ2-5): EPEVTQTPSHQVTQMGQEVILRCVPISNHLYFYWYRQILGQKVEFLVSFYNNEISEKSEIFDDQFSVERPDGSNFTLKIRSTKLEDSAMYFCASSAAGGPQETQYFGPGTRLLVL.